The 8 T cell receptor beta chains below were found in one sample sequenced in a study of T cells in Graves' hyperthyroidism and ophthalmopathy (dated by TCRdb to between 2018 and 2021). Libraries were constructed by multiplex PCR. Data came from an Illumina HiSeq 2000. TCR beta CDR3 regions were amplified from RNA transcripts. The first round of RT-PCR for the TCR CDR3 was performed with the HTBI primer set and the Qiagen OneStep RT-PCR kit. TCRdb itself trimmed the public reads at Q25 with fastp, ran MiXCR and retained productive beta chains. Duplicate CDR3 protein sequences are folded into a single record with the most common DNA and genes. The sample has around 570,000 distinct CDR3 sequences on record, 20% of them singletons. Clones ranked in the top ten supply roughly 50% of the sample. Sequencing was carried out using blood. These receptors originate from a man aged 35 to 55 with Graves' ophthalmopathy.

The J gene is TRBJ1-4, the V gene TRBV5-1, with 9 bases matching TRBD1. In germline, CDR1 is SGHRS, CDR2 YFSETQ. CDR3 length: 16 amino acids. V lost 4 bases and J lost 3; bases outside the gene matches: 7. The CDR3, as DNA: TGCGCCAGCAGCATGGGACAGGGTCTAGCTAATGAAAAACTGTTTTTT. Amino acid sequence: CASSMGQGLANEKLFF.

There are many counts of this clonotype. The chain has TRBV7-8 and TRBJ2-5, with D possibly being TRBD1 (5 bases). Trimming left V 1 base short and J 1 base short, with 10 bases between. This CDR3 has 15 amino acids. The germline gives CDR1 SGHVS, CDR2 FQNEAQ. This CDR3 is CASSLGQPAQETQYF. CDR3 sequence (DNA): TGTGCCAGCAGCTTAGGACAGCCGGCCCAAGAGACCCAGTACTTC.

The V and J genes are TRBV6-1 and TRBJ2-7; the D gene is possibly TRBD1 (6 bases). Judging by the DNA end, TRBJ2-1 fits better; the J call may be wrong. The CDR3 has 13 residues. Germline loops: CDR1 MNHNS, CDR2 SASEGT. Here the CDR3 reads CASRPLTGYEQFF. The CDR3 DNA follows: TGTGCCAGCAGACCCCTGACAGGCTACGAGCAGTTCTTC.

This clonotype was detected many times. The chain recombines TRBV20-1 with TRBJ1-1, with D unclear. CDR1 DFQATT and CDR2 SNEGSKA come from the germline V gene (reference sequence). Trimming pared 6 bases from V and 7 bases from J, leaving 18 bases between. The CDR3 sequence is 13 residues long. The CDR3 DNA reads as TGCAGTGCCCGACCTCGGGGTAGTGGTGAAGCTTTCTTT. Protein: CSARPRGSGEAFF.

This clonotype showed up many times. This rearrangement joins TRBV12-3 or TRBV12-4 to TRBJ2-1; D call uncertain. V gave up 6 bases and J gave up 5 bases, with 17 bases separating them. The CDR3 is 15 residues long. Here the CDR3 reads CASSLSPMANNEQFF. The CDR3 DNA reads TGTGCCAGCAGCCTTAGCCCAATGGCCAACAATGAGCAGTTCTTC.

The chain uses TRBV7-2 and TRBJ2-5, with 10 bases matching TRBD2. This CDR3 comprises 16 residues. CDR1 is SGHTA, CDR2 FQGNSA, per germline. Unmatched junction bases numbered 5, after V lost 3 bases and J lost 1 base. CDR3: CASSLFSGGPQETQYF. CDR3 in DNA: TGTGCCAGCAGCTTGTTTAGCGGGGGGCCCCAAGAGACCCAGTACTTC.

Only a few counts were recorded for this clonotype. This rearrangement joins TRBV5-1 to TRBJ1-2, with 11 nucleotides matching TRBD1. Germline V gives CDR1 SGHRS, CDR2 YFSETQ. This CDR3 has 15 residues. The ends lost 0 bases at V and 8 bases at J; junction bases unmatched: 6. CDR3 protein: CASSLEGGQGDGYTF. DNA of the CDR3: TGCGCCAGCAGCTTGGAGGGGGGACAGGGGGACGGCTACACCTTC.

This clonotype appeared a few times. The chain employs TRBV19 and TRBJ1-1; D not resolved. This CDR3 is 13 amino acids long. V lost 7 bases and J lost 0, with 9 bases in between. Germline V gives CDR1 LNHDA, CDR2 SQIVND (reference sequence). CDR3 nucleotide sequence: TGTGCCAGTACGTGGGCCATGAACACTGAAGCTTTCTTT. Translated: CASTWAMNTEAFF.